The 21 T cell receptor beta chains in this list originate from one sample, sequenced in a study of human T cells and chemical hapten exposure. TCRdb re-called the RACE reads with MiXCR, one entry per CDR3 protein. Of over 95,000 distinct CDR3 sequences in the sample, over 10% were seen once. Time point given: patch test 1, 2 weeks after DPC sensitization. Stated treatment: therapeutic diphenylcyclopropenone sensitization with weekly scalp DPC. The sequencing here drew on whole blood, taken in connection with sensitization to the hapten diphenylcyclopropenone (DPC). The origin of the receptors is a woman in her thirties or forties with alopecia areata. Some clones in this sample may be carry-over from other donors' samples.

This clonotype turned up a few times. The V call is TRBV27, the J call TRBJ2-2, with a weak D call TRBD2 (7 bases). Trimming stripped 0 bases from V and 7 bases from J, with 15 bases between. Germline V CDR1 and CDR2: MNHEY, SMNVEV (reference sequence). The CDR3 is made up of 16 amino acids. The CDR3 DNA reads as TGTGCCAGCAGTTTATCGATAAAAAGGGGGGGCGGGGAGCTGTTTTTT. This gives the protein CASSLSIKRGGGELFF.

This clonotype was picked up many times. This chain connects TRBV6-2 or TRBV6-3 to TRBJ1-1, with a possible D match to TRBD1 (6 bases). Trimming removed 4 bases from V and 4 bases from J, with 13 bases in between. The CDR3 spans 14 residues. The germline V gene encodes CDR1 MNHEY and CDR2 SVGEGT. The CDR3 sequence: CASSWTEGVTEAFF. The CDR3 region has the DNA TGTGCCAGCAGTTGGACAGAAGGAGTCACTGAAGCTTTCTTT.

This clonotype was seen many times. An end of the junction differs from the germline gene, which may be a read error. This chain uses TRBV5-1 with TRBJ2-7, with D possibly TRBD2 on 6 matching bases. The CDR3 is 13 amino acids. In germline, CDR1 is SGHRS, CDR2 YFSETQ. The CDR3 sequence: CASSLARDYEQYF. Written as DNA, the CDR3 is TGTGCCAGCAGCTTAGCGCGGGACTACGAGCAGTACTTC.

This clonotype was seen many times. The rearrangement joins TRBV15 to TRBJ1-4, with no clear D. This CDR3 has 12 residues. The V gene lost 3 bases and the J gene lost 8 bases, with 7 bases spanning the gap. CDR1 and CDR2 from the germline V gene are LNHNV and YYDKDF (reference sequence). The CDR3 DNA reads TGTGCCACCAGCAGGGTTGGGGAAAAACTGTTTTTT. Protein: CATSRVGEKLFF.

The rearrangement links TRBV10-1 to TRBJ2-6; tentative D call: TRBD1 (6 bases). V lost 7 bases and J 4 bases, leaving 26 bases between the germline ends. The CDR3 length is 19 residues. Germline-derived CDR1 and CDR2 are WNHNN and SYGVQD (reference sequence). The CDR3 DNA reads TGCGCCAGCACGGCCCCCCTTGACAGGACATACGGGGGGGCCAACGTCCTGACTTTC. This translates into CASTAPLDRTYGGANVLTF.

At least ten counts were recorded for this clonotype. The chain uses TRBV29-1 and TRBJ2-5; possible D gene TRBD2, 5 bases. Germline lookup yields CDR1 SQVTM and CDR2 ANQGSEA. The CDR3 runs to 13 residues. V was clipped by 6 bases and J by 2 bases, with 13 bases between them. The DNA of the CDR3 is TGCAGCGTGATTTACGGGAATCAAGAGACCCAGTACTTC. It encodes CSVIYGNQETQYF.

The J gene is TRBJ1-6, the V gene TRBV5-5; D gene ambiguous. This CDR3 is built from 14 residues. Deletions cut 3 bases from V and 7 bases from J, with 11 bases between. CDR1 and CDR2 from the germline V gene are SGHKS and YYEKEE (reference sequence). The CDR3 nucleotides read TGTGCCAGCAGCTCCAGGACGGACAATTCACCCCTCCACTTT. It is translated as CASSSRTDNSPLHF.

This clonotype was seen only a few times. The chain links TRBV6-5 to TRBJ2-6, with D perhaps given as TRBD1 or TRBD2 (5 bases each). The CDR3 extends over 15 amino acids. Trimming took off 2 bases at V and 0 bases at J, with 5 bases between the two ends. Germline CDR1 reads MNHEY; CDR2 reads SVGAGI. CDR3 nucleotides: TGTGCCAGCAGTTACGGGGGCTCTGGGGCCAACGTCCTGACTTTC. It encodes CASSYGGSGANVLTF.

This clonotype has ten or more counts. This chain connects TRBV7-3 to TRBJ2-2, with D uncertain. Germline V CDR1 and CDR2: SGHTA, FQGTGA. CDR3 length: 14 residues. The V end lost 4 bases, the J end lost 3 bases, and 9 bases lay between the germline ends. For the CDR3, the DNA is TGTGCCAGCAGCTCGACTCGAGACACCGGGGAGCTGTTTTTT. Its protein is CASSSTRDTGELFF.

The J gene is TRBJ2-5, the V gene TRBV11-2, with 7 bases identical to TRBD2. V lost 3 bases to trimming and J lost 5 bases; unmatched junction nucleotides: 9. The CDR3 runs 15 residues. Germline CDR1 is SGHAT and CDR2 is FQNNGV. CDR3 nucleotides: TGTGCCAGCAGCTTGCGGGGGTTGGGCCAGGAGACCCAGTACTTC. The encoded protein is CASSLRGLGQETQYF.

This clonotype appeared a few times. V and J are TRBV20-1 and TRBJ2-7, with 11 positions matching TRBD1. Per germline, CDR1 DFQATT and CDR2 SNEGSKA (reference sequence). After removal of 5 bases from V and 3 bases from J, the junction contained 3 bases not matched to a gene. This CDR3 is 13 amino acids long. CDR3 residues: CSAGGQGGYEQYF. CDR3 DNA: TGCAGTGCTGGGGGACAGGGGGGCTACGAGCAGTACTTC.

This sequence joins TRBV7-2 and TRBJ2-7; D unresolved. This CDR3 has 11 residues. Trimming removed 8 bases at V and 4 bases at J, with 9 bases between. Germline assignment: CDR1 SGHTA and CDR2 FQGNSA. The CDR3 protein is CASALAYEQYF. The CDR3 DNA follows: TGTGCCAGCGCCCTTGCTTACGAGCAGTACTTC.

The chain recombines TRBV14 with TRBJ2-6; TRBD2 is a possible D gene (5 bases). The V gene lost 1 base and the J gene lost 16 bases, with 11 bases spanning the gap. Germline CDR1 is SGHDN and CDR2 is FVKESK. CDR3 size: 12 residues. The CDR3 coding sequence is TGTGCCAGCAGCCAAGCGGCGGGCAGACTGACTTTC. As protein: CASSQAAGRLTF.

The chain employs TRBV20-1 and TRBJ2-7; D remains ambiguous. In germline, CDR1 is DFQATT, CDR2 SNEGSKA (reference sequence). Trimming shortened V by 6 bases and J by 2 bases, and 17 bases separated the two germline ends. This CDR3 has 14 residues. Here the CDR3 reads CSAFSGQKAYEQYF. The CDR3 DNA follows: TGCAGTGCCTTCTCCGGGCAAAAAGCCTACGAGCAGTACTTC.

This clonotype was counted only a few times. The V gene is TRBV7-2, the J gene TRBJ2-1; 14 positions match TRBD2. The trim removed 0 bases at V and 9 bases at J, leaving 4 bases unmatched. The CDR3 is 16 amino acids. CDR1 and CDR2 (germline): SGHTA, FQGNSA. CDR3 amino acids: CASSLAGLAGVGEQFF. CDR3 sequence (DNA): TGTGCCAGCAGCTTAGCGGGACTAGCGGGAGTTGGTGAGCAGTTCTTC.

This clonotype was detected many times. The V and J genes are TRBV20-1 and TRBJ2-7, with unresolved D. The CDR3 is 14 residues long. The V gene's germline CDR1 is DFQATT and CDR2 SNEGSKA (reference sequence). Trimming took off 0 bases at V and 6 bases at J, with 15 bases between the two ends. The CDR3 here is CSARDPLTVSEQYF. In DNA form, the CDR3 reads TGCAGTGCTAGAGATCCCCTAACTGTTAGCGAGCAGTACTTC.

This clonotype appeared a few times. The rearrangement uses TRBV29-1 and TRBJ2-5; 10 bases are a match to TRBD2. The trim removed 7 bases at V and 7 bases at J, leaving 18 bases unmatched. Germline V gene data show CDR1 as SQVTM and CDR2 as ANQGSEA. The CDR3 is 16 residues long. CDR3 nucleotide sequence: TGCAGCGCCGCCGCAACCGGGACTAGCGCGTCGTCGACCCAGTACTTC. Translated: CSAAATGTSASSTQYF.

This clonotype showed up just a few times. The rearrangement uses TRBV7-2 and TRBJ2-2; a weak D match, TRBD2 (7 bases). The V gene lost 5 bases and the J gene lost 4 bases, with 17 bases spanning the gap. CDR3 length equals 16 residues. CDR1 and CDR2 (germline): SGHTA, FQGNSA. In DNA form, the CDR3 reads TGTGCCAGCAGCCCACAGGGAGGGCGGAGCACCGGGGAGCTGTTTTTT. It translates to CASSPQGGRSTGELFF.

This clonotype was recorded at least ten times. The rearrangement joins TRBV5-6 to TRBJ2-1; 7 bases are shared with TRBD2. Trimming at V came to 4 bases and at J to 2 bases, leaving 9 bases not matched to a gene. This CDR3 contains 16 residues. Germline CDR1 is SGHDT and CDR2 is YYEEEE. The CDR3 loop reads CASSRGRLAAYNEQFF. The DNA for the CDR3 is TGTGCCAGCAGCCGGGGGAGGCTAGCGGCCTACAATGAGCAGTTCTTC.

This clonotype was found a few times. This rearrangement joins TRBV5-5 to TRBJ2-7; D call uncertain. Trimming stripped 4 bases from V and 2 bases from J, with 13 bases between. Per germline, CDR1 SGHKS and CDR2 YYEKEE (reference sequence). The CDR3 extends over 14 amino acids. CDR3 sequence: CASSPNAGAYEQYF. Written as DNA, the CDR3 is TGTGCCAGCAGCCCCAATGCAGGTGCCTACGAGCAGTACTTC.

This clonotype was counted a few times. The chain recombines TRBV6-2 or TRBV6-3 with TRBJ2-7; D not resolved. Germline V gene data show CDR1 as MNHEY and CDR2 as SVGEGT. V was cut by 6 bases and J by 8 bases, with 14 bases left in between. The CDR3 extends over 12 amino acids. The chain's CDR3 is CASSTSGYKQYF. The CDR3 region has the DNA TGTGCCAGCAGCACCTCAGGTTACAAGCAGTACTTC.